This T cell receptor beta chain stems from a study of blood T cell repertoires in COVID-19. In the source study's methods: Counts of nucleated cells, estimated from reference gene primer amplification, were obtained. Measured with immunoSEQ multiplex PCR; TCRdb has only the in-frame clones, and not every one. D and trimming were read from the DNA, whereas the V and J calls and clone size are those reported in that table. The sample gives 120,000 or so clones, roughly 85% of which show up once; approximately 30% is in the top ten. Material: peripheral blood. The clonotype was recovered from a woman of 80 years or more with acute or convalescent COVID-19.

CDR3 loop: CASRTDRAHNEQFF. The CDR3 DNA follows: TGTGCCAGCAGGACGGACAGGGCGCACAATGAGCAGTTCTTC. This chain joins TRBV7-2 and TRBJ2-1; 8 bases align to TRBD1. The CDR3 extends over 14 amino acids. J lost 5 bases, V lost 6 bases, and 6 bases had no gene match. The V gene's germline CDR1 is SGHTA and CDR2 FQGNSA. The entire variable domain, with the rest obtained from reference TRBV7-2 and TRBJ2-1, is as follows: GAGVSQSPSNKVTEKGKDVELRCDPISGHTALYWYRQSLGQGLEFLIYFQGNSAPDKSGLPSDRFSAERTGGSVSTLTIQRTQQEDSAVYLCASRTDRAHNEQFFGPGTRLTVL.